This entry features one T cell receptor (beta chain) sequence. This entry comes from a study of blood T cell repertoires in COVID-19. Across the study: COVID-19 samples, acute and convalescent, were from the United States, Italy and Spain. Sources were T cells, B-cell-depleted T cells, or PBMCs; the material itself was cDNA or gDNA.

Under the authors' procedure: How many nucleated cells were present was estimated from reference gene primer amplification. The table came from immunoSEQ multiplex PCR; TCRdb's copy has only in-frame clones and leaves some out. The V and J calls and clone size come from that table; D and trimming were worked out from the DNA. The table has roughly 50,000 clones, roughly nine tenths seen once. Germline trimming cut 5 bases from V and 1 base from J; bases unmatched to any gene: 8. Looked up from germline, CDR1 is KGHSH and CDR2 is LQKENI. The CDR3 is 15 amino acids. The chain joins TRBV18 to TRBJ2-7; 7 bases line up with TRBD1. This TCR derives from a human donor with active COVID-19. The donor label of this sample is uncertain. The sequenced material came from peripheral blood. The CDR3 protein is CASSNGPRGSYEQYF. The DNA for the CDR3 is TGTGCCAGCTCAAACGGTCCCAGGGGGTCCTACGAGCAGTACTTC.